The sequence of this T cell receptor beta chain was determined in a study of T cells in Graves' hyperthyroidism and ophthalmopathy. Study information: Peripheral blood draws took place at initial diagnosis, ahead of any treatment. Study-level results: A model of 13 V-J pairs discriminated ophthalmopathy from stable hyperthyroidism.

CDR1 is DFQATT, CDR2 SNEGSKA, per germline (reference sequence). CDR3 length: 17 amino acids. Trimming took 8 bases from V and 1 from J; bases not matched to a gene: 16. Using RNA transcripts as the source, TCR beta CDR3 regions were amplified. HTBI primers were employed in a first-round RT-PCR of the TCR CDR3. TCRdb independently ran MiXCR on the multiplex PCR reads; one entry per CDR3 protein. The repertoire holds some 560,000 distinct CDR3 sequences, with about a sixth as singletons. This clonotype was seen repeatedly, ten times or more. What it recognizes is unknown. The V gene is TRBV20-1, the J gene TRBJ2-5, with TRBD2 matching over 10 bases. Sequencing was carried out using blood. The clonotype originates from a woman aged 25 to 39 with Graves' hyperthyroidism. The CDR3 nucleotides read TGCAGTCCGTGGGGGTCTAGCGGGAGTCGGTCCCAAGAGACCCAGTACTTC. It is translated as CSPWGSSGSRSQETQYF.